The clone carrying this T cell receptor (beta chain) was observed a handful of times. Antigen: not known. The conserved phenylalanine or tryptophan is not found at the CDR3 terminus, so this likely reflects a read error. The record originates from a study of Graves' ophthalmopathy and Graves' hyperthyroidism. About the research overall: Peripheral blood samples were taken at initial diagnosis, before any treatment.

Orbital computed tomography and thyroid ultrasound, along with TRAb, serum thyroxine and clinical symptoms, underpinned diagnosis. From germline, CDR1 is SGHTA and CDR2 FQGNSA. The CDR3 has 14 residues. V was clipped by 0 bases and J by 5 bases, with 10 bases between them. As the template, RNA transcripts were used to amplify TCR beta CDR3 regions. First-round RT-PCR employed HTBI primers, with a second-round multiplex PCR after it. TCRdb reprocessed the multiplex PCR reads via MiXCR and lists one record per CDR3 protein. The sample shows about 390,000 distinct CDR3 sequences, about 18% of them seen only once. Study-wide findings and caveats: In blood, most expanded thyroid clonotypes above 0.001 frequency were also detected. Using a 13-signature model, the authors split ophthalmopathy from stable hyperthyroidism, with 85% to 90% sensitivity and approximately 78% specificity.

This chain links TRBV7-2 with TRBJ2-5, with D possibly being TRBD1 (5 bases). Sequencing was carried out using peripheral blood. The sequence derives from an adult woman with stable Graves' hyperthyroidism. The chain's CDR3 is CASSLAGRDETQYS. In nucleotides, the CDR3 is TGTGCCAGCAGCTTAGCTGGCAGGGATGAGACCCAGTACTCC.